A selection of T cell receptor beta chains follows, all from one sample in a study of a mutant IDH1 vaccine in newly diagnosed glioma. Method: immunoSEQ multiplex PCR; TCRdb's copy keeps in-frame clones and lacks some. The table records 12,000 or so clones, around 86% of them present only once. Their antigen targets remain unknown. Material: PBMCs, obtained from a glioma patient whose treatment included an IDH1 peptide vaccine. The receptors were gathered from a woman aged 40 to 50 with glioma. Some clones in this sample may be carry-over from other donors' samples. Both conserved end residues are part of each CDR3. D genes are given only for firm matches.

d_gene,j_gene,v_gene,CDR3aa,CDR3nt
-,TRBJ2-7,TRBV4-2,CASSQQDAPWEQYF,TGTGCCAGCAGCCAACAGGACGCGCCTTGGGAGCAGTACTTC
TRBD2,TRBJ2-3,TRBV7-8,CASSSWRGGPDTQYF,TGTGCCAGCAGCTCCTGGCGGGGGGGGCCAGATACGCAGTATTTT
-,TRBJ2-1,TRBV6-7,CASSYSIDEQFF,TGTGCCAGCAGTTACTCGATCGATGAGCAGTTCTTC
TRBD1,TRBJ2-6,TRBV7-2,CASSNRGPGANVLTF,TGTGCCAGCAGCAACAGGGGGCCAGGGGCCAACGTCCTGACTTTC
-,TRBJ1-1,TRBV5-1,CASSREHNTEAFF,TGCGCCAGCAGCCGGGAGCATAACACTGAAGCTTTCTTT
-,TRBJ2-5,TRBV5-1,CASSFTSQQETQYF,TGCGCCAGCAGCTTTACTAGTCAGCAAGAGACCCAGTACTTC
-,TRBJ2-7,TRBV7-2,CASSLYAAPYEQYF,TGTGCCAGCAGCTTATACGCTGCACCCTACGAGCAGTACTTC
-,TRBJ1-5,TRBV27,CASPHPGDHNQPQHF,TGTGCCAGCCCCCACCCGGGGGACCACAATCAGCCCCAGCATTTT
TRBD1,TRBJ1-3,TRBV9,CASSVGQGPGGGNTIYF,TGTGCCAGCAGCGTGGGACAGGGCCCAGGGGGTGGAAACACCATATATTTT
-,TRBJ2-1,TRBV9,CASSVDRAGGRQFF,TGTGCCAGCAGCGTAGATCGGGCTGGGGGGAGACAGTTCTTC
-,TRBJ2-7,TRBV5-1,CASALREHTYEQYF,TGCGCCAGCGCCCTCCGGGAGCACACCTACGAGCAGTACTTC
-,TRBJ2-1,TRBV5-8,CASSFYNEQFF,TGTGCCAGCAGCTTTTACAATGAGCAGTTCTTC